This TCR beta chain emerged from a study of blood T cell repertoires in COVID-19. Looking at the study overall: Specimens from acute and convalescent COVID-19 originated in the United States, Italy and Spain. Sources were T cells, B-cell-depleted T cells, or PBMCs; the material itself was cDNA or gDNA.

Germline-derived CDR1 and CDR2 are SGHDN and FVKESK. CDR3 length: 17 amino acids. Losses at the gene ends were 5 bases for V and 5 bases for J; bases not matched to a gene: 15. Study processing details: Reference gene primer amplification gave nucleated cell count estimates. TCRdb's table, derived via immunoSEQ multiplex PCR, lists solely in-frame clones and lacks some. V, J and clone size are those of that table, while D and trimming were read from the DNA. The profile shows around 170,000 clones, 86% of them singletons. This chain connects TRBV14 to TRBJ1-1; TRBD1 matches at 9 bases. The sequence was collected from a man aged 45 to 65 with active or convalescent COVID-19. The sample was peripheral blood. For the CDR3, the DNA is TGTGCCAGCAGCTTAGGATTACGGGGGACAGGGTGGACTGAAGCTTTCTTT. Amino acid sequence: CASSLGLRGTGWTEAFF.